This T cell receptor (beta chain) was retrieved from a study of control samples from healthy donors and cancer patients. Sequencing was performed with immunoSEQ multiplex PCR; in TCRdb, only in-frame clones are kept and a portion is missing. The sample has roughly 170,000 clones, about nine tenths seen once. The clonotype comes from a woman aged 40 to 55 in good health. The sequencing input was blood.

CDR3 DNA: TGTGCCAGCAGCCCTGGGACAGGGGGCCTTAAAGACACTGAAGCTTTCTTT. It yields the protein CASSPGTGGLKDTEAFF. V and J are TRBV6-2 or TRBV6-3 and TRBJ1-1, with 12 positions matching TRBD1. The CDR3 runs 17 residues. CDR1 MNHEY and CDR2 SVGEGT come from the germline V gene. The J segment lost 3 bases and the V segment lost 6 bases, leaving 11 bases of the junction unmatched.